The entry below gives a single TCR beta chain sequence along with its context. The clone's antigen remains unknown. No qualities accompany the bases; no much larger clone lies one base away. Counted from cysteine to phenylalanine, this CDR3 has 15 amino acids. Solely the CDR3 DNA is kept, with 45 bases framed from the first base. V lost 4 bases and J lost 6 bases; the stretch between them is 20 bases long. CDR1 and CDR2 are drawn from the germline V gene: SGHTS, YDEGEE. The donors were healthy, HIV-negative adults who had no recently reported acute infections or vaccinations. Every donor was a Caucasian adult residing in Nashville, Tennessee, USA. CD4+ T cells were enriched by magnetic negative selection, after which naive cells were positively selected on CD45RA and the negative fraction was taken as the memory subset. After blood collection by leukapheresis, PBMCs were isolated using Ficoll-Histopaque density gradient centrifugation and then cryopreserved in the vapor phase of liquid nitrogen. Analytical flow cytometry was used to check the purity and quantity of every magnetically sorted T cell population. Genomic DNA was isolated from each sorted fraction and quantified by UV absorbance on a Nanodrop 2000c.

The data originate from a study of shared clonotypes between healthy human individuals (TCRdb year 2020). In the study overall: A couple of women and three men aged 18 to 49 years were included in the cohort. For each donor, CD4 naive and CD4 memory were each run on three plates, CD8 naive on two plates, and CD8 memory on one plate. To estimate repertoire size and how much clonotypes are shared between individuals, the study performed deep sequencing of blood TCR repertoires from about five healthy adults. Libraries were prepared and TCR repertoires were sequenced by different laboratories using diverse techniques, in order to increase sequencing depth and limit assay-specific biases. Between about 0.8 and 9 billion PBMCs per donor were obtained by leukapheresis.

The study at large found these results: Because the study included only a small number of donors, the genetic and exposure-history diversity represented was limited. Naive subsets generally had larger estimated clonotype richness than memory subsets did. Sampling was limited to blood, and TCR repertoires in tissue likely differ from TCR repertoires in blood. About 4.5% of naive CD4, approximately 3.7% of naive CD8, about 2.4% of memory CD4, and about 0.4% of memory CD8 clonotypes were shared across four donors. Higher generation probabilities were observed for clonotypes shared by all four sorted-subset donors than for non-shared clonotypes. Pairwise subsampling led to the expectation that sequencing depth would affect the degree of clonotype sharing among donors. Incomplete sequencing was indicated by rarefaction of sorted-subset datasets, despite the large sequencing depth.

Using the deep immunoSEQ assay, TCR CDR3 regions were amplified from genomic DNA by multiplex PCR. Extracted genomic DNA from each cell subset was spread evenly across all wells of several immunoSEQ 96-well plates, with each plate serving as a replicate. Each replicate PCR for sorted subsets received 200 ng genomic DNA, equal to about 30,000 T cell genomes. The purified libraries were quantified using a Qubit 3.0 fluorometer, sized with a Bioanalyzer 2100, and then quantified again using the KAPA Library Quantification kit. Each immunoSEQ 96-well plate was sequenced on its own single-read 150-cycle Illumina NextSeq 550 flow cell. Turning to the authors' computational methods: The immunoSEQ output contained only junctional sequences without quality scores, so filtering could not match that applied to full-length reads. To assign V/J genes and CDR3, sequences were annotated using PyIR, a Python wrapper for IgBLAST v1.9, with IMGT germline references. Reads were removed for weak V/J assignments (E-value above 1e-6), missing CDR3, stop codons, out-of-frame junctions, or ambiguous translated residues. A V3J clonotype was defined by an identical inferred V gene, J gene, and CDR3 amino acid sequence. Percentage overlap between repertoires was calculated by dividing the number of shared unique clonotypes by the size of the smaller repertoire. Three approaches were used to assess repertoire richness: RTK rarefaction, the Chao1 estimator, and Recon v2.1 estimates of unobserved clonotypes. For all TCRbeta clonotypes obtained by the gDNA method from a few donors, generation probabilities were computed with OLGA. The table comes from immuneACCESS by way of TCRdb, which keeps in-frame sequences with V and J called. Part of the clones is missing from these tables; in studies checked, under half for an unresolved V gene and the rest for unknown reasons. V, J and clone size derive from that table, while D and trimming were established from the DNA sequence. The sample includes 2 million to 2.5 million clones, with roughly 94% observed a single time. The ten largest account for more than 0.1% of the sample.

The receptor chain draws on TRBV5-8 and TRBJ2-7; the D gene is possibly TRBD1 or TRBD2, each agreeing over 5 bases. Sequenced sample: naive CD4+ T cells sorted from blood. The cell subset or site tag for this specimen amounts to: CD45RA+ positively selected. This clonotype was sampled from a man between 18 and 29 years old in good health. The CDR3 is CASSPGQKYSPEQYF. The DNA sequence is as follows: TGTGCCAGCAGCCCGGGGCAAAAGTATTCGCCCGAGCAGTACTTC.